The 17 T cell receptor beta chains reported below all come from one sample, sequenced in a study of T cell repertoires in cytomegalovirus infection. A single record per CDR3 protein comes from TCRdb applying MiXCR to the reads. Of a few hundred thousand distinct CDR3 sequences listed, 40% to 50% are singletons. These receptors' antigens are unknown. Source: cultured PBMCs, taken from culture after CMV antigen stimulation. These receptors were taken from a human donor in good health (CMV status not recorded). Some clones in this sample may be carry-over from other donors' samples.

This clonotype was seen just once. The chain carries TRBV28 and TRBJ2-5; a possible D gene is TRBD2 (5 bases). Trimming shortened V by 5 bases and J by 1 base, and 14 bases separated the two germline ends. This CDR3 is built from 15 residues. Looked up from germline, CDR1 is MDHEN and CDR2 is SYDVKM. The CDR3 protein is CASSPSGTLQETQYF. The CDR3 region has the DNA TGTGCCAGCAGTCCGAGCGGTACCCTCCAAGAGACCCAGTACTTC.

This clonotype has only a few counts. The chain carries TRBV6-1 and TRBJ2-6; 7 positions match TRBD1. With V trimmed by 10 bases and J by 3 bases, 15 bases remained unmatched. The germline V gene has CDR1 MNHNS and CDR2 SASEGT. The CDR3 contains 17 residues. CDR3 region: CATLNRGIWFGANVLTF. The CDR3 DNA reads TGTGCCACTCTCAACAGGGGCATCTGGTTTGGGGCCAACGTCCTGACTTTC.

The V call is TRBV4-3, the J call TRBJ1-2; D gene ambiguous. Germline loops: CDR1 LGHNA, CDR2 YSLEER. CDR3 size: 15 residues. The V gene lost 2 bases and the J gene lost 0 bases, with 10 bases spanning the gap. The CDR3 sequence is CASSQRRGSNYGYTF. The CDR3, as DNA: TGCGCCAGCAGCCAAAGACGAGGATCTAACTATGGCTACACCTTC.

The chain is built from TRBV7-2 and TRBJ2-7; 10 bases match TRBD2. Germline CDR1 reads SGHTA; CDR2 reads FQGNSA. The V segment lost 5 bases and the J segment 2 bases; nucleotides outside the gene matches: 15. This CDR3 is built from 18 residues. The CDR3 region is CASSTRAPEREGAYEQYF. As DNA, the CDR3 is TGTGCCAGCAGCACGCGGGCGCCGGAGCGGGAGGGAGCCTACGAGCAGTACTTC.

The chain links TRBV11-2 to TRBJ2-3; possibly TRBD2 for D (5 bases). This CDR3 contains 17 residues. Per germline, CDR1 SGHAT and CDR2 FQNNGV. Trimming left V 5 bases short and J 0 bases short, with 18 bases between. CDR3 loop: CASSHGSGRSSTDTQYF. CDR3 nucleotide sequence: TGTGCCAGCAGCCATGGGAGTGGGCGGAGTAGCACAGATACGCAGTATTTT.

This clonotype was detected a few times. The rearrangement joins TRBV7-9 to TRBJ2-3; 7 positions agree with TRBD1. Per the germline V gene, CDR1 is SEHNR and CDR2 is FQNEAQ (reference sequence). V was clipped by 10 bases and J by 4 bases; unmatched bases: 14. CDR3 size: 15 residues. This CDR3 is CAIATRGGDADTQYF. The CDR3 bases are TGTGCCATCGCAACAAGAGGGGGCGATGCAGATACGCAGTATTTT. Looking up the rest from reference TRBV7-9 and TRBJ2-3 gives the full variable domain: DTGVSQNPRHKITKRGQNVTFRCDPISEHNRLYWYRQTLGQGPEFLTYFQNEAQLEKSRLLSDRFSAERPKGSFSTLEIQRTEQGDSAMYLCAIATRGGDADTQYFGPGTRLTVL.

V and J are TRBV4-3 and TRBJ1-1; unclear D gene. CDR3 length: 13 amino acids. Germline V gene data show CDR1 as LGHNA and CDR2 as YSLEER. The V gene lost 3 bases and the J gene lost 1 base, with 6 bases spanning the gap. CDR3 protein: CASSHGRNTEAFF. The DNA for the CDR3 is TGCGCCAGCAGCCATGGGCGGAACACTGAAGCTTTCTTT.

The chain uses TRBV6-1 and TRBJ1-2; 8 bases line up with TRBD1. Germline V gene lookup returns CDR1 MNHNS and CDR2 SASEGT. The J segment lost 6 bases and the V segment lost 5 bases, leaving 11 bases of the junction unmatched. The CDR3 runs to 15 residues. The CDR3 reads CASSKYSGQAHGYTF. The CDR3 DNA reads as TGTGCCAGCAGTAAATACTCGGGACAGGCTCATGGCTACACCTTC.

This clonotype was picked up many times. The chain employs TRBV7-2 and TRBJ1-6; no clear D. V was trimmed by 4 bases and J by 5 bases, leaving 12 bases between them. Germline values: CDR1 SGHTA, CDR2 FQGNSA. The CDR3 contains 15 residues. CDR3 region: CASSSRSRDNSPLHF. The CDR3 coding sequence is TGTGCCAGCAGCTCCCGAAGTCGGGATAATTCACCCCTCCACTTT.

This clonotype showed up many times. The chain carries TRBV7-8 and TRBJ1-2; 11 bases are shared with TRBD1. This CDR3 spans 15 amino acids. CDR1 is SGHVS and CDR2 is FQNEAQ in the germline V gene. Trimming removed 5 bases from V and 3 bases from J; junction bases left unmatched: 5. The CDR3 DNA reads TGTGCCAGCAGCCCAATGGGACAGGGGGACTATGGCTACACCTTC. It codes for CASSPMGQGDYGYTF. Using reference TRBV7-8 and TRBJ1-2 for the parts outside the CDR3, the full variable domain is GAGVSQSPRYKVAKRGQDVALRCDPISGHVSLFWYQQALGQGPEFLTYFQNEAQLDKSGLPSDRFFAERPEGSVSTLKIQRTQQEDSAVYLCASSPMGQGDYGYTFGSGTRLTVV.

This clonotype showed up just a few times. This chain connects TRBV7-9 to TRBJ1-2; D gene uncertain. Germline CDR1 SEHNR, CDR2 FQNEAQ (reference sequence). CDR3 length: 16 residues. With 0 bases removed from V and 0 bases from J, the gap between germline ends came to 11 bases. Here the CDR3 DNA reads TGTGCCAGCAGCTTAGCGTTTGGCAGAGCTAACTATGGCTACACCTTC. Translated: CASSLAFGRANYGYTF.

The chain combines TRBV12-3 or TRBV12-4 with TRBJ1-3, with a possible D match to TRBD1 (5 bases). The CDR3 spans 15 residues. V was cut by 3 bases and J by 2 bases, with 11 bases left in between. CDR3 residues: CASSFAGKAGNTIYF. CDR3 in DNA: TGTGCCAGCAGTTTTGCAGGGAAGGCTGGAAACACCATATATTTT.

This clonotype was observed a few times. V and J are TRBV28 and TRBJ1-2; no reliable D call. CDR1 MDHEN and CDR2 SYDVKM come from the germline V gene. Deletions cut 7 bases from V and 0 bases from J, with 15 bases between. This CDR3 comprises 15 residues. CDR3 region: CASTPWEAANYGYTF. The CDR3, as DNA: TGTGCCAGCACCCCTTGGGAGGCGGCTAACTATGGCTACACCTTC.

A few counts support this clonotype. This chain uses TRBV7-2 with TRBJ2-1; tentatively, D is TRBD2 (6 bases). This CDR3 region has 16 residues. In germline, CDR1 is SGHTA, CDR2 FQGNSA. Trimming left V 4 bases short and J 0 bases short, with 13 bases between. CDR3 in amino acids: CASSWRLVSSYNEQFF. Here the CDR3 DNA reads TGTGCCAGCAGCTGGCGACTAGTGAGCTCCTACAATGAGCAGTTCTTC.

This rearrangement joins TRBV5-5 to TRBJ2-7; D not resolved. The CDR3 is 14 amino acids. The germline gives CDR1 SGHKS, CDR2 YYEKEE (reference sequence). The germline V and J ends were trimmed by 6 bases and 3 bases, with 16 bases remaining between them. DNA of the CDR3: TGTGCCAGCACCCTACGGGCAGCCAACTACGAGCAGTACTTC. Translation: CASTLRAANYEQYF.

The J gene is TRBJ2-7, the V gene TRBV29-1; a possible D gene is TRBD2 (6 bases). CDR1 and CDR2 (germline): SQVTM, ANQGSEA. This CDR3 spans 11 amino acids. V gave up 6 bases and J gave up 3 bases, with 9 bases separating them. The CDR3 loop reads CSVGTYYEQYF. The DNA for the CDR3 is TGCAGCGTGGGGACTTACTACGAGCAGTACTTC.

This clonotype was counted a few times. This chain joins TRBV5-6 and TRBJ2-2; the D is unclear. This CDR3 is 13 amino acids long. V shed 6 bases and J shed 2 bases, with 8 bases lying between them. The germline CDR1 and CDR2 sequences are SGHDT and YYEEEE. The CDR3 loop is CASTQINTGELFF. CDR3 sequence (DNA): TGTGCCAGCACCCAGATCAACACCGGGGAGCTGTTTTTT.